The rows below give T cell receptor beta chains drawn from one sample of a study of beta chain features in type 1 diabetes. The repertoire was sequenced with immunoSEQ multiplex PCR; TCRdb's copy has only in-frame clones and lacks some. The data show about 110,000 clones, approximately 39% seen once. The sample consisted of stem cell memory CD4+ T cells from blood. Receptor source: a woman under 30 in good health. CDR3s leave out the opening cysteine and the closing phenylalanine or tryptophan. A D gene is named only where the DNA matches it firmly.

TRBJ1-5,TRBV15,-,ATSRGQARNQPQH
TRBJ2-1,TRBV5-1,TRBD2,ASSLRTSGSNEQF
TRBJ1-3,TRBV4-3,-,ASSQELGNTIY
TRBJ2-1,TRBV7-7,-,ASSRDRYNEQF
TRBJ2-2,TRBV7-2,TRBD2,ASSLESSGRAEELF
TRBJ2-1,TRBV19,TRBD2,ASRTSGRAINEQF
TRBJ2-7,TRBV6-1,-,ASSEVASSYEQY
TRBJ2-6,TRBV7-2,-,ASSLERAGLANVLT
TRBJ2-1,TRBV28,TRBD2,ASSEAGGSYNEQF
TRBJ2-5,TRBV7-9,-,ASSPPSDLLQY
TRBJ2-7,TRBV7-2,-,ASSLASSYEQY
TRBJ2-2,TRBV5-1,-,ASSLGRGTGELF
TRBJ2-7,TRBV29-1,-,SVRGRGPYEQY
TRBJ2-2,TRBV5-1,TRBD1,ASSPPQGQGELF
TRBJ1-2,TRBV5-1,-,ASSFSGEGYGYT
TRBJ2-6,TRBV7-9,-,ASSLTESFLT
TRBJ2-1,TRBV19,TRBD2,ASSIGTSGSGLYNEQF
TRBJ1-4,TRBV9,-,ASSLRGMDEKLF
TRBJ2-2,TRBV7-2,-,ASSLLGGNTGELF
TRBJ2-7,TRBV2,TRBD2,ASSESPAGVYEQY
TRBJ2-6,TRBV10-3,-,ATRQPLSGANVLT
TRBJ2-7,TRBV18,TRBD2,ASSPRGLAVYEQY
TRBJ2-1,TRBV7-3,TRBD2,ASSLFGLAGGNEQF
TRBJ2-1,TRBV10-1,-,ASNPGRGAYNEQF
TRBJ1-2,TRBV18,-,ASSPRGDYGYT
TRBJ1-4,TRBV6-1,-,ASSREETTNEKLF
TRBJ2-7,TRBV7-9,TRBD2,ASSSAPSGSREQY
TRBJ1-2,TRBV28,TRBD1,ASGTALFRGYT
TRBJ2-3,TRBV29-1,TRBD2,SAPTGGADTQY
TRBJ2-1,TRBV7-9,-,ASSDWTPHNEQF
TRBJ2-7,TRBV6-5,TRBD1,ASSSGQGFSYEQY
TRBJ1-2,TRBV5-4,-,ASSLFGVGSERGYT
TRBJ2-7,TRBV6-5,-,ASSITYEQY
TRBJ1-2,TRBV28,-,ASRKQGFPNNYGYT
TRBJ1-3,TRBV7-2,-,ASSPRVAPIGNTIY
TRBJ2-7,TRBV4-1,TRBD1,ASSQERRDRGYEQY
TRBJ1-2,TRBV5-4,-,ASSSTGAHGYT
TRBJ2-1,TRBV29-1,TRBD2,SVEIEGLAGGQQF
TRBJ2-1,TRBV7-9,-,ASSLVRGSSYNEQF
TRBJ2-3,TRBV4-1,-,ASSQVSVPREQY
TRBJ2-2,TRBV15,-,ATSRDLGGTGELF
TRBJ2-1,TRBV6-5,TRBD1,ASSYSTGMIPNEQF
TRBJ1-5,TRBV5-1,-,ASSLAGVGQPQH
TRBJ2-5,TRBV10-3,-,AISESIQGTQETQY
TRBJ2-1,TRBV28,-,ASSQPGRPTF
TRBJ2-1,TRBV28,-,ATHKGESSYNEQF
TRBJ2-1,TRBV18,TRBD2,ASSPTGREGLGNEQF
TRBJ2-1,TRBV9,TRBD1,ASSEGQGLRNEQF
TRBJ2-7,TRBV9,TRBD1,ASSELPGQGDEQY
TRBJ2-5,TRBV25-1,-,ASSEYPGASAQETQY
TRBJ1-5,TRBV20-1,-,SAMGDQPQH
TRBJ1-1,TRBV6-1,TRBD1,ASGTGATEAF
TRBJ1-1,TRBV9,-,ASSGQGNEAF
TRBJ2-6,TRBV7-3,TRBD2,ASSPRLAGAYGANVLT
TRBJ2-7,TRBV2,TRBD1,ASSRQGAYEQY
TRBJ1-5,TRBV29-1,-,SVATGFNQPQH
TRBJ1-1,TRBV4-1,TRBD1,ASSQGRQGRNTEAF